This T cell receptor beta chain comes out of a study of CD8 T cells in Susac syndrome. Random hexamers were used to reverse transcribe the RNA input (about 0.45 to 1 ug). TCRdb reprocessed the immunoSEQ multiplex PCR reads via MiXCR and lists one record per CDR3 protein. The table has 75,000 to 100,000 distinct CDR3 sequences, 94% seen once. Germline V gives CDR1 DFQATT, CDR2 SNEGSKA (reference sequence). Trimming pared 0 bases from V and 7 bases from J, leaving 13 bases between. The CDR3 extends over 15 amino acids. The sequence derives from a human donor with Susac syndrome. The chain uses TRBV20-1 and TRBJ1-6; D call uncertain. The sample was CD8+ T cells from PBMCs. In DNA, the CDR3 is TGCAGTGCTAGAGACGCGGGTGAAGGGAATTCACCCCTCCACTTT. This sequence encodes CSARDAGEGNSPLHF.